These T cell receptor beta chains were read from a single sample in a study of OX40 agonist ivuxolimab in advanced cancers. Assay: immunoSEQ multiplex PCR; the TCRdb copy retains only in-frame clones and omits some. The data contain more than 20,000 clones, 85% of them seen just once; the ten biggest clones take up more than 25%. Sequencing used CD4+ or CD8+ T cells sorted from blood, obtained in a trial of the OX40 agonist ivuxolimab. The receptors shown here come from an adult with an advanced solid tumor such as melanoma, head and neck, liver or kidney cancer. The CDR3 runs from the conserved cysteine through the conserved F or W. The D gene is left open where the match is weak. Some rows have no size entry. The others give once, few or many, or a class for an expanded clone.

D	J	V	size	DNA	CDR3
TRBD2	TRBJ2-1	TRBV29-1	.	TGCAGCGTTGAAGATGGAATAGCGGGAGGGAACTACAATGAGCAGTTCTTC	CSVEDGIAGGNYNEQFF
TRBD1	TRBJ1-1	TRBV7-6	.	TGTGCCAGCAGCCCCAGGACAGGGGTCGATGTCGCTGAAGCTTTCTTT	CASSPRTGVDVAEAFF
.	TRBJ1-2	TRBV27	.	TGTGCCAGCAGTACCTTCGGGGGGGGCAATGGCTACACCTTC	CASSTFGGGNGYTF
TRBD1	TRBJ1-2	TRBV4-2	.	TGTGCCAGCACTCTGGAGGGGGCCGATGGCTACACCTTC	CASTLEGADGYTF
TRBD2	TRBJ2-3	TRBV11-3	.	TGTGCCAGCAGCTTACCAGAGCGGGAGCGGGCAGATACGCAGTATTTT	CASSLPERERADTQYF
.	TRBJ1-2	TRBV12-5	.	TGTGCTAGTGGAGAATGGGGTGGCTACACCTTC	CASGEWGGYTF
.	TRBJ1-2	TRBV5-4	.	TGTGCCAGCAGCATCGGGCCGGGGTTTGATGGCTACACCTTC	CASSIGPGFDGYTF
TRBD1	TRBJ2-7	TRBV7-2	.	TGTGCCAGCAGCTCTCCCGGGACAGGCTCCTACGAGCAGTACTTC	CASSSPGTGSYEQYF
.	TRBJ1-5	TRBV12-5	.	TGTGCTAGTGGTTTGGGGGGCACTAATCAGCCCCAGCATTTT	CASGLGGTNQPQHF
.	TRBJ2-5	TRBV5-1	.	TGCGCCAGCAGGTGGAATCACCAAGAGACCCAGTACTTC	CASRWNHQETQYF
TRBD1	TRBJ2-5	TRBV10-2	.	TGCGCCAGCCGACAGGGCCAAGAGACCCAGTACTTC	CASRQGQETQYF
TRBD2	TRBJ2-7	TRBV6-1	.	TGTGCCAGCAGTGAAACGGGACTAGCGGGAAATTACGAGCAGTACTTC	CASSETGLAGNYEQYF
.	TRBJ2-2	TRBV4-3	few	TGCGCCAGCAGCCAAGATAGCAAGCCCAGCACCGGGGAGCTGTTTTTT	CASSQDSKPSTGELFF
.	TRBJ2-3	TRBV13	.	TGTGCCAGCAGCCCCCTCCCCGTAGCGGCAAGCACAGATACGCAGTATTTT	CASSPLPVAASTDTQYF
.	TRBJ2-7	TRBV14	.	TGTGCCAGCAGGTCCTCCCGGGGGCAATTCTACGAGCAGTACTTC	CASRSSRGQFYEQYF
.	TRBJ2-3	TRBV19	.	TGTGCCAGTAGTCCTTTAGGGTTCCCAGATACGCAGTATTTT	CASSPLGFPDTQYF
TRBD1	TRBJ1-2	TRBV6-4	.	TGTGCCAGCAGTGCGACAGGGGCTCCTAACTATGGCTACACCTTC	CASSATGAPNYGYTF
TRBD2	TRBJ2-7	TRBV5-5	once	TGTGCCAGCAGCCCCCTAGCGGGAGAGGGCGACGAGCAGTACTTC	CASSPLAGEGDEQYF
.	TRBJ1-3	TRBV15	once	TGTGCCACCAGCAGAGGGGGACCGGGGCCGCGAGCAACCATATATTTT	CATSRGGPGPRATIYF
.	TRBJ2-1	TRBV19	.	TGTGCCAGTAGTGGAGGCGGTGATGAGCAGTTCTTC	CASSGGGDEQFF
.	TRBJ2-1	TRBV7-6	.	TGTGCCAGCAGCTCCGACGACAATGAGCAGTTCTTC	CASSSDDNEQFF
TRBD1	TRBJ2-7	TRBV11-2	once	TGTGCCAGCAGCTTAGTACAGGGGGCCTTCTGGGAGCAGTACTTC	CASSLVQGAFWEQYF
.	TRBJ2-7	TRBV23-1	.	TGCGCCCTAAATCGGGGAAAAAACTACGAGCAGTACTTC	CALNRGKNYEQYF
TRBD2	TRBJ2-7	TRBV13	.	TGTGCCAGCAGCTTAGACCATGGGACTAGCGGCTACGAGCAGTACTTC	CASSLDHGTSGYEQYF
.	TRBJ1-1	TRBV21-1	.	TGTGCCAGCAGCCCCCGGCTTCGGAACACTGAAGCTTTCTTT	CASSPRLRNTEAFF
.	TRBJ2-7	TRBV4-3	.	TGCGCCAGCAGCCGAAGACAGTACTCCGAGCAGTACTTC	CASSRRQYSEQYF
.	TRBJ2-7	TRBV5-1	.	TGCGCCAGCAGCTTGGGGACAGTGTACGAGCAGTACTTC	CASSLGTVYEQYF
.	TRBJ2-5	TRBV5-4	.	TGTGCCAGCAGCTTGAAAGGGGAGACCCAGTACTTC	CASSLKGETQYF
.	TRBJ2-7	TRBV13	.	TGTGCCAGCAGCCCTCGGGTGTCACCCTACGAGCAGTACTTC	CASSPRVSPYEQYF
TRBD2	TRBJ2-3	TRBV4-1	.	TGCGCCAGCAGCCAAGCGGGGGGGCCGAATACGCAGTATTTT	CASSQAGGPNTQYF
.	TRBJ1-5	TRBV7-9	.	TGTGCCAGCAGCTTATACCCAGGGATCGGTCAGCCCCAGCATTTT	CASSLYPGIGQPQHF
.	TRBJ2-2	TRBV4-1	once	TGCGCCAGCAGCCTGCCCTTTGGGCGGGGTACCGGGGAGCTGTTTTTT	CASSLPFGRGTGELFF
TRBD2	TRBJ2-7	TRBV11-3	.	TGTGCCAGCAGCCTAATAGGACTAGCGGGAGGCGAGCAGTACTTC	CASSLIGLAGGEQYF
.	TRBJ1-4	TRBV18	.	TGTGCCAGCTCCCGCCTGGGGACGCCTGAGGATGAAAAACTGTTTTTT	CASSRLGTPEDEKLFF
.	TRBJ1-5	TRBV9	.	TGTGCCAGCAGCGCAGGACTTAATCAGCCCCAGCATTTT	CASSAGLNQPQHF
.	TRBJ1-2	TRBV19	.	TGTGCCAGTAGTATTTTGATTTATAGGGACGGCCTAATCCAGAACTATGGCTACACCTTC	CASSILIYRDGLIQNYGYTF
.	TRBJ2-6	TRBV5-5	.	TGTGCCAGCAGCCCTCCCCCCGCCACGGCTGGGGCCAACGTCCTGACTTTC	CASSPPPATAGANVLTF
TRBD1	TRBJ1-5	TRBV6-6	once	TGTGCCAGCGGGGGGGACAGGGGGAATCAGCCCCAGCATTTT	CASGGDRGNQPQHF
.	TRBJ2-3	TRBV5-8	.	TGTGCCAGCAGCTTTGGAGGAGGCAGGACATACCACAACGATACGCAGTATTTT	CASSFGGGRTYHNDTQYF
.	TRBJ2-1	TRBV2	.	TGTGCCAGCAGAACAGCCGGGACGGAGGCCTACAATGAGCAGTTCTTC	CASRTAGTEAYNEQFF